The T cell receptor (beta chain) under discussion was sequenced for a study of beta chain features in type 1 diabetes. General observations from the study: Individuals with type 1 diabetes displayed fewer insertions and more deletions at VDJ junctions. Researchers reported that naive, central memory and Treg TCRB repertoires appeared more similar in patients than in healthy donors.

With regard to this clone: Its antigen is unknown.

The germline gives CDR1 MDHEN, CDR2 SYDVKM. The CDR3 is 14 residues long. V trimming: 7 bases; J trimming: 5 bases; junction bases outside the gene matches: 7. All of the isolated RNA was reverse transcribed, so expressed TCRB transcripts were sequenced. Assay used: immunoSEQ multiplex PCR; TCRdb lists only in-frame clones, some missing. The table lists 810,000 or so clones, under 20% of them singletons. V gene TRBV28 combines with J gene TRBJ1-4; TRBD1 aligns across 7 bases. This clonotype originated in a woman aged 18-35 years in good health. The sample consisted of naive CD4+ T cells from blood. The DNA for the CDR3 is TGTGCCAGCAAGTTTTCAGGGGGAAATGAAAAACTGTTTTTT. Its translation: CASKFSGGNEKLFF.